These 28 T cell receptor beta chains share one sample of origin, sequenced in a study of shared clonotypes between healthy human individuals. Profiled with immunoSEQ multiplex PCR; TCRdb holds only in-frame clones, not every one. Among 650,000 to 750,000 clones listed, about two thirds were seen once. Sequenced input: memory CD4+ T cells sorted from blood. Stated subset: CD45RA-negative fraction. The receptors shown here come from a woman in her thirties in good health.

The CDR3 loop is CSVEDWGLQETQYF. The CDR3, as DNA: TGCAGCGTTGAAGACTGGGGACTACAAGAGACCCAGTACTTC. V gene TRBV29-1 combines with J gene TRBJ2-5; 7 positions match TRBD2. The CDR3 runs to 14 residues. The germline V gene encodes CDR1 SQVTM and CDR2 ANQGSEA. V lost 0 bases, J lost 2 bases, and 3 bases stayed unmatched.

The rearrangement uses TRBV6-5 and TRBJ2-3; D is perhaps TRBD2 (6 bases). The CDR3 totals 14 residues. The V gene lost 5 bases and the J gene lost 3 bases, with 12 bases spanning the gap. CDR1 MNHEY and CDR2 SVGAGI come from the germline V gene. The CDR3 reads CASSRDWLTDTQYF. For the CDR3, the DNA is TGTGCCAGCAGTCGGGACTGGCTAACAGATACGCAGTATTTT.

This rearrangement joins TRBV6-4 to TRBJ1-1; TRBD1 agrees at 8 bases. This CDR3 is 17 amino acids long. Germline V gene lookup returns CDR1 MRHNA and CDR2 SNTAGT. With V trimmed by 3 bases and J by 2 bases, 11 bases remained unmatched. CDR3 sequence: CASSESDRGPSNTEAFF. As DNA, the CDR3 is TGTGCCAGCAGTGAATCCGACAGGGGACCCTCAAACACTGAAGCTTTCTTT.

The CDR3, as DNA: TGTGCCAGCTCACCAAATAGTATCGGGGTGGCGGGAGCACAAGAGACCCAGTACTTC. Amino acid sequence: CASSPNSIGVAGAQETQYF. J is TRBJ2-5 and V is TRBV18, with 7 bases aligning to TRBD2. The junction had 17 bases not matched to a gene; V was cut back by 2 bases and J by 2 bases. Germline V CDR1 and CDR2: KGHSH, LQKENI. The length of the CDR3 is 19 residues.

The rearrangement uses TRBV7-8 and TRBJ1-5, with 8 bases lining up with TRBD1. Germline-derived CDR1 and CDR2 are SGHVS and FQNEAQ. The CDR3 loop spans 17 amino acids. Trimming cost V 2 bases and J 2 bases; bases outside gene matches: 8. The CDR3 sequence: CASSLSAGGMGNQPQHF. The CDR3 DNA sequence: TGTGCCAGCAGCTTAAGTGCAGGGGGCATGGGCAATCAGCCCCAGCATTTT.

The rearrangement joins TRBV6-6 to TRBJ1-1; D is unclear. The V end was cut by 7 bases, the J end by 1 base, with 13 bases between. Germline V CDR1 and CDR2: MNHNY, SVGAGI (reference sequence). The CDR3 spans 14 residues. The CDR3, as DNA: TGTGCCAGCACTAACCCCCCGGGGAACACTGAAGCTTTCTTT. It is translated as CASTNPPGNTEAFF.

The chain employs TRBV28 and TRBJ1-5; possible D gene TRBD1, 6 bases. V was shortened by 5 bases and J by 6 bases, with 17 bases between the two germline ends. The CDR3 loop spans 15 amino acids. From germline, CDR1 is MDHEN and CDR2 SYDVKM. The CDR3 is CASSTVGGLGQPQHF. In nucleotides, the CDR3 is TGTGCCAGCAGTACCGTAGGGGGTTTAGGTCAGCCCCAGCATTTT.

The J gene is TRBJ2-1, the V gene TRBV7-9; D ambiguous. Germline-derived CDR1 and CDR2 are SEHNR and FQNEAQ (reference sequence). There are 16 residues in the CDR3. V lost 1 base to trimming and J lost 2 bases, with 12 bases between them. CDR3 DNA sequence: TGTGCCAGCAGCTTAGAGGCGGCCAGAGCCTACAATGAGCAGTTCTTC. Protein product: CASSLEAARAYNEQFF.

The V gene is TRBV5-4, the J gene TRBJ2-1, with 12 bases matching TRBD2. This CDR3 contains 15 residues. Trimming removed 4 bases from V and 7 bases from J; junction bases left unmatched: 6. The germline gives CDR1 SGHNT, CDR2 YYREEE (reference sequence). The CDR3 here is CASSQGLAGLNEQFF. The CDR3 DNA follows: TGTGCCAGCAGCCAAGGACTAGCGGGGTTGAATGAGCAGTTCTTC.

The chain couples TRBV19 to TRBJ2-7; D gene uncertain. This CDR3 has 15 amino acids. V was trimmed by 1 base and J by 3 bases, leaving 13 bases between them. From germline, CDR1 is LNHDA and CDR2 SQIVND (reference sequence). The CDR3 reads CASSIAVGRHYEQYF. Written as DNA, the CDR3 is TGTGCCAGTAGTATAGCCGTGGGCAGACACTACGAGCAGTACTTC.

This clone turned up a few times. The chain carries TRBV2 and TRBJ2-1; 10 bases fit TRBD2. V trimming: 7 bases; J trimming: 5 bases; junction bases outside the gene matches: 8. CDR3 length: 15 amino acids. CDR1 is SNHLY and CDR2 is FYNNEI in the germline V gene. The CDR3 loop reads CASKPLAGVNNEQFF. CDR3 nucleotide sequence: TGTGCCAGCAAGCCCCTAGCGGGAGTGAACAATGAGCAGTTCTTC.

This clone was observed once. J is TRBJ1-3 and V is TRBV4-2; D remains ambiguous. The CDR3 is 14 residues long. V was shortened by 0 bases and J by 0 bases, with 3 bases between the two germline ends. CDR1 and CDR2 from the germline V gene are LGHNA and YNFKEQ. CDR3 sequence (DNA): TGTGCCAGCAGCCAAGAAGACTCTGGAAACACCATATATTTT. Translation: CASSQEDSGNTIYF.

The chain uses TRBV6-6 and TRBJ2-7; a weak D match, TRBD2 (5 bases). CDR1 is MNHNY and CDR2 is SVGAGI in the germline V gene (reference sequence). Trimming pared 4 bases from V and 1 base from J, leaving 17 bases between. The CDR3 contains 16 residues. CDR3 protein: CASSSVRGQRSYEQYF. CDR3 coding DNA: TGTGCCAGCAGTTCCGTCCGGGGTCAGAGGTCCTACGAGCAGTACTTC.

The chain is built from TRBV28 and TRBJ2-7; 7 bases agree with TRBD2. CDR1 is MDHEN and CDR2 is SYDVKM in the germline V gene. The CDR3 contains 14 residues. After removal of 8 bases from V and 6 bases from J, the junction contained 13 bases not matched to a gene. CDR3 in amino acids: CASFSGGRYAEQYF. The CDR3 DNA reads TGTGCCAGCTTCTCGGGCGGGAGATATGCCGAGCAGTACTTC.

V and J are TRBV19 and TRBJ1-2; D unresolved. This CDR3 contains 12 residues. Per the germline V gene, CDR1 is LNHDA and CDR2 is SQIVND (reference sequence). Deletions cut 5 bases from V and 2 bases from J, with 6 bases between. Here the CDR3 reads CASSALNYGYTF. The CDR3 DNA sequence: TGTGCCAGTAGTGCACTGAACTATGGCTACACCTTC.

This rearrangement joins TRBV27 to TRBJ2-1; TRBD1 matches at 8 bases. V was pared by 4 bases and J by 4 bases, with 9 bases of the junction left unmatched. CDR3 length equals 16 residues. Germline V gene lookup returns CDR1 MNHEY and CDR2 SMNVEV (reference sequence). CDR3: CASSSSPGQVYNEQFF. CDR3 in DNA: TGTGCCAGCAGTTCTTCCCCGGGACAGGTTTACAATGAGCAGTTCTTC.

The CDR3 region is CASSRYGELQYF. The CDR3 DNA reads as TGTGCCAGCAGCCGTTACGGGGAGCTCCAGTACTTC. The J gene is TRBJ2-5, the V gene TRBV11-2; a possible D gene is TRBD2 (5 bases). Germline CDR1 is SGHAT and CDR2 is FQNNGV. Trimming left V 5 bases short and J 10 bases short, with 14 bases between. CDR3 length: 12 amino acids.

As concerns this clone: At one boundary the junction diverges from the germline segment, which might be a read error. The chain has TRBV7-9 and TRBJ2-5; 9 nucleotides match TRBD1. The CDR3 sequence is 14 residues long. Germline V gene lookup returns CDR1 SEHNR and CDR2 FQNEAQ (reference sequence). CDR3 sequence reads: CASSLSGDRVAFDF. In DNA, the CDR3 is TGTGCCAGCAGCTTATCTGGGGACAGGGTGGCGTTTGACTTC.

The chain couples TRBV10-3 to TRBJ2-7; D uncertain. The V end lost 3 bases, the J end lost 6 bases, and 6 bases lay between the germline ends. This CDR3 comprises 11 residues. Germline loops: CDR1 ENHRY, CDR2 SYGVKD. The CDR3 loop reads CAISEMREQYF. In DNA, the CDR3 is TGTGCCATCAGTGAAATGCGCGAGCAGTACTTC.

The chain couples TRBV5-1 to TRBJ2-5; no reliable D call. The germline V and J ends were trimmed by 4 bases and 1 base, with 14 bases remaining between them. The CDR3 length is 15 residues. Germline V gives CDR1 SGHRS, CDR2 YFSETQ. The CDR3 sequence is CASSTATVPQETQYF. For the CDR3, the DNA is TGCGCCAGCAGCACCGCCACGGTGCCCCAAGAGACCCAGTACTTC. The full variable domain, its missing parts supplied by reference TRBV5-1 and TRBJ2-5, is KAGVTQTPRYLIKTRGQQVTLSCSPISGHRSVSWYQQTPGQGLQFLFEYFSETQRNKGNFPGRFSGRQFSNSRSEMNVSTLELGDSALYLCASSTATVPQETQYFGPGTRLLVL.

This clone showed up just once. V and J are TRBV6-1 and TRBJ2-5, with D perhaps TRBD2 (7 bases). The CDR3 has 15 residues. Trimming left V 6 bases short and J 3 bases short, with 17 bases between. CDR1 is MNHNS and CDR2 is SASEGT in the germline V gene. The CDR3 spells CASSAEGEGEETQYF. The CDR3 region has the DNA TGTGCCAGCAGCGCCGAGGGGGAGGGCGAAGAGACCCAGTACTTC.

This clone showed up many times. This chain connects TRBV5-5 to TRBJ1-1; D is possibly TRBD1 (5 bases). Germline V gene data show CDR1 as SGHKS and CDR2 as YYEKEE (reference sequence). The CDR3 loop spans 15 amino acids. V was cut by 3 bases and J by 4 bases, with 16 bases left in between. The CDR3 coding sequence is TGTGCCAGCAGCTCGGGACCCGTGAGTTTCACTGAAGCTTTCTTT. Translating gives CASSSGPVSFTEAFF.

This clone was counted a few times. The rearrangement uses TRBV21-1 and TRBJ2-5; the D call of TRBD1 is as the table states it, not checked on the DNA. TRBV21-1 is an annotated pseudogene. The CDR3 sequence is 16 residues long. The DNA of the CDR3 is TGTGCCAGCAGCTCACCCCGGGACACCCTCGTGGAGACCCAGTACTTC. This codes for CASSSPRDTLVETQYF.

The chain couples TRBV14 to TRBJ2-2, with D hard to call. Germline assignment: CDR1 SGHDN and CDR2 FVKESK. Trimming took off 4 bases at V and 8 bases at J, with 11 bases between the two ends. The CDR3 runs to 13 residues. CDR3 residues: CASSPRLPGELFF. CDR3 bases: TGTGCCAGCAGCCCAAGACTCCCGGGGGAGCTGTTTTTT.

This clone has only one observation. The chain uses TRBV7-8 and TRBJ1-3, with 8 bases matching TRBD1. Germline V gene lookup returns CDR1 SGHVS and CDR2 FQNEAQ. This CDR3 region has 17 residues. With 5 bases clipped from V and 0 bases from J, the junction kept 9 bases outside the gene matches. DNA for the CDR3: TGTGCCAGCAGCCCTGGACAGGGAAAAAACTCTGGAAACACCATATATTTT. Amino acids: CASSPGQGKNSGNTIYF.

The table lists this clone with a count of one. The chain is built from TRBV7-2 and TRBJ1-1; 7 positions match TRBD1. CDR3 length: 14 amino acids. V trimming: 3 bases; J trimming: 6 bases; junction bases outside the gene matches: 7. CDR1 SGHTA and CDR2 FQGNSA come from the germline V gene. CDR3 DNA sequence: TGTGCCAGCAGCTTTCAGGGGGGAAGTTCTGAAGCTTTCTTT. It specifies CASSFQGGSSEAFF.

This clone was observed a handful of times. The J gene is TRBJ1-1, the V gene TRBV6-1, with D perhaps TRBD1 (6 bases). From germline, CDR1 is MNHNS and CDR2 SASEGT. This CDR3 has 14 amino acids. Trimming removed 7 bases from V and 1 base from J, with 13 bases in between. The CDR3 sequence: CASTPGGRNTEAFF. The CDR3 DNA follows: TGTGCCAGCACTCCTGGGGGGCGGAACACTGAAGCTTTCTTT.

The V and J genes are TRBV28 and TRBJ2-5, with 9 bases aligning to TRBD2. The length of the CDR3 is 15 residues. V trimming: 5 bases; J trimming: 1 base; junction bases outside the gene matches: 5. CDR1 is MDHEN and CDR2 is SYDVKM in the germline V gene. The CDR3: CASSRGLAGQETQYF. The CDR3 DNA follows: TGTGCCAGCAGTCGGGGACTAGCTGGCCAAGAGACCCAGTACTTC.